The T cell receptor (beta chain) described here comes from a study of cytomegalovirus exposure and HLA in healthy donors. Study background: Among the roughly 400 genotyped donors, just over 80% were placed in the Caucasian-associated ancestry cluster.

Trimming removed 2 bases at V and 0 bases at J, with 11 bases between. CDR1 and CDR2 from the germline V gene are MDHEN and SYDVKM. The CDR3 has 15 amino acids. This clone was observed a few times. Its target is not known. Study results and caveats: Among immune exposure information, only CMV serostatus was available. As a later analysis revealed, most CMV-associated TCR beta chains appeared HLA-restricted. TCR association rates varied by HLA locus in a later analysis, with DRB1 highest and HLA-C lowest.

13 Jbeta primers and 60 Vbeta primers were used for the PCR. Generated by immunoSEQ multiplex PCR, the TCRdb table keeps only in-frame clones and is missing some. Of about 160,000 clones listed, approximately 78% are singletons. Input material: PBMCs. The receptor was isolated from a male donor in good health and CMV-seronegative. The genes are TRBV28 and TRBJ2-7; D perhaps matches TRBD2 (5 bases). CDR3 sequence (DNA): TGTGCCAGCAGTTTACCCGGGATTCTCTCCTACGAGCAGTACTTC. Residues: CASSLPGILSYEQYF.